These 13 T cell receptor beta chains were sequenced from one sample in a study of blood T cell repertoires in COVID-19. Measured with immunoSEQ multiplex PCR; TCRdb has only the in-frame clones, and not every one. The data hold fewer than 350,000 clones, with 81% observed a single time. Sequenced sample: peripheral blood. These receptors originate from a woman aged 55-70 years with active or convalescent COVID-19.

This chain links TRBV19 with TRBJ2-7; tentative D call: TRBD1 (5 bases). Between the trimmed V and J ends, which lost 3 bases and 0 bases, there was a span of 15 bases. This CDR3 has 16 residues. Germline V CDR1 and CDR2: LNHDA, SQIVND (reference sequence). CDR3 protein: CASSMPGQGSSYEQYF. CDR3 sequence (DNA): TGTGCCAGTAGTATGCCTGGGCAGGGCAGCTCCTACGAGCAGTACTTC.

Notes on this clone: This specimen includes other DNA sequences encoding the same CDR3. The J gene is TRBJ2-1, the V gene TRBV15; unclear D gene. CDR1 and CDR2 from the germline V gene are LNHNV and YYDKDF (reference sequence). V shed 0 bases and J shed 6 bases, with 12 bases lying between them. This CDR3 has 15 residues. CDR3 amino acids: CATSREQSLRNEQFF. Written as DNA, the CDR3 is TGTGCCACCAGCAGAGAGCAGTCCTTACGCAATGAGCAGTTCTTC.

The chain has TRBV11-2 and TRBJ1-1; 9 bases fit TRBD1. CDR1 is SGHAT and CDR2 is FQNNGV in the germline V gene. Losses at the gene ends were 5 bases for V and 2 bases for J; bases not matched to a gene: 3. The CDR3 covers 14 residues. CDR3 loop: CASSHTGGNTEAFF. For the CDR3, the DNA is TGTGCCAGCAGCCATACAGGGGGCAACACTGAAGCTTTCTTT.

V usage is TRBV7-2 and J usage is TRBJ2-7, with 9 bases matching TRBD2. V gave up 4 bases and J gave up 4 bases; unmatched junction bases: 11. This CDR3 has 16 amino acids. Germline CDR1 and CDR2: SGHTA and FQGNSA. The CDR3, as DNA: TGTGCCAGCAGCTCTCGAAGCGGGGGGCCTTTATACGAGCAGTACTTC. The encoded protein is CASSSRSGGPLYEQYF.

Concerning this clone: Other DNA sequences in this sample translate to the same CDR3. The V gene is TRBV2, the J gene TRBJ2-7; 10 nucleotides line up with TRBD1. CDR1 is SNHLY and CDR2 is FYNNEI in the germline V gene. V lost 4 bases and J lost 1; bases outside the gene matches: 1. This CDR3 region has 14 residues. The CDR3 region has the DNA TGTGCCAGCAGTGCGGGACAGGGGTCCTACGAGCAGTACTTC. It translates to CASSAGQGSYEQYF.

This clone was detected only a few times. The chain has TRBV5-1 and TRBJ2-5; possibly TRBD2 for D (5 bases). The CDR3 is made up of 17 amino acids. Germline lookup yields CDR1 SGHRS and CDR2 YFSETQ. V lost 4 bases to trimming and J lost 1 base, with 20 bases between them. For the CDR3, the DNA is TGCGCCAGCAGCCCTCTGGTGGGGAGTGGATTCCAAGAGACCCAGTACTTC. It encodes CASSPLVGSGFQETQYF.

This clone was seen only a few times. This chain links TRBV7-2 with TRBJ1-6; D may be TRBD1 (5 bases). The CDR3 spans 16 residues. Germline V gene data show CDR1 as SGHTA and CDR2 as FQGNSA. The V end was cut by 1 base, the J end by 10 bases, with 17 bases between. CDR3 residues: CASSLVTAGYESPLHF. CDR3 coding DNA: TGTGCCAGCAGCTTAGTGACGGCAGGGTATGAGTCACCCCTCCACTTT. The variable domain in full, with the rest retrieved from reference TRBV7-2 and TRBJ1-6, is GAGVSQSPSNKVTEKGKDVELRCDPISGHTALYWYRQSLGQGLEFLIYFQGNSAPDKSGLPSDRFSAERTGGSVSTLTIQRTQQEDSAVYLCASSLVTAGYESPLHFGNGTRLTVT.

This clone has a count of ten or more. The chain has TRBV2 and TRBJ1-2; the match to TRBD1 covers 8 bases. The germline V gene has CDR1 SNHLY and CDR2 FYNNEI. The CDR3 extends over 15 amino acids. The J segment lost 8 bases and the V segment lost 5 bases, leaving 13 bases of the junction unmatched. DNA for the CDR3: TGTGCCAGCAGTTCGACAGGGGCTACTAAGGGAGGCTACACCTTC. This translates into CASSSTGATKGGYTF. The complete variable domain, with remaining parts taken from reference TRBV2 and TRBJ1-2, reads EPEVTQTPSHQVTQMGQEVILRCVPISNHLYFYWYRQILGQKVEFLVSFYNNEISEKSEIFDDQFSVERPDGSNFTLKIRSTKLEDSAMYFCASSSTGATKGGYTFGSGTRLTVV.

In this sample, this clone turned up a few times. The gene calls are TRBV6-1 and TRBJ1-5; possible D gene TRBD1, 6 bases. V was shortened by 1 base and J by 0 bases, with 7 bases between the two germline ends. Looked up from germline, CDR1 is MNHNS and CDR2 is SASEGT. The CDR3 is 15 amino acids. CDR3 in DNA: TGTGCCAGCAGTGAAGACAGGGCTAGCAATCAGCCCCAGCATTTT. Its translation is CASSEDRASNQPQHF.

This chain joins TRBV28 and TRBJ1-6, with D perhaps matching TRBD1 (6 bases). Germline assignment: CDR1 MDHEN and CDR2 SYDVKM. The CDR3 totals 14 residues. V lost 3 bases, J lost 10 bases, and 13 bases lay in between. CDR3 bases: TGTGCCAGCAGTTTCTCAGGGGTTGGCTCACCCCTCCACTTT. It specifies CASSFSGVGSPLHF. Combining the CDR3 with reference TRBV28 and TRBJ1-6 gives the whole variable domain DVKVTQSSRYLVKRTGEKVFLECVQDMDHENMFWYRQDPGLGLRLIYFSYDVKMKEKGDIPEGYSVSREKKERFSLILESASTNQTSMYLCASSFSGVGSPLHFGNGTRLTVT.

The chain links TRBV30 to TRBJ1-2, with D maybe TRBD1 (6 bases). CDR1 and CDR2 (germline): GTSNPN, SVGIG (reference sequence). CDR3 size: 14 residues. The V end was cut by 2 bases, the J end by 5 bases, with 15 bases between. Written as DNA, the CDR3 is TGTGCCTGGAGTTGGGGGACACAGGGATATGGCTACACCTTC. Translating it yields CAWSWGTQGYGYTF.

V and J are TRBV29-1 and TRBJ1-1; D might be TRBD1 (6 bases). The CDR3 consists of 13 residues. Per germline, CDR1 SQVTM and CDR2 ANQGSEA. The V end lost 8 bases, the J end lost 0 bases, and 13 bases lay between the germline ends. CDR3 DNA: TGCAGCAGTAGGGACATTGTGAACACTGAAGCTTTCTTT. The encoded protein is CSSRDIVNTEAFF. Looking up the rest from reference TRBV29-1 and TRBJ1-1 gives the full variable domain: SAVISQKPSRDICQRGTSLTIQCQVDSQVTMMFWYRQQPGQSLTLIATANQGSEATYESGFVIDKFPISRPNLTFSTLTVSNMSPEDSSIYLCSSRDIVNTEAFFGQGTRLTVV.

This chain links TRBV6-6 with TRBJ2-7, with 8 bases aligning to TRBD1. Trimming at V came to 7 bases and at J to 1 base, leaving 9 bases not matched to a gene. Germline V gene data show CDR1 as MNHNY and CDR2 as SVGAGI (reference sequence). The CDR3 spans 15 residues. This chain's CDR3 is CASNPRQGASYEQYF. CDR3 DNA: TGTGCCAGCAACCCGCGTCAGGGGGCGTCCTACGAGCAGTACTTC.